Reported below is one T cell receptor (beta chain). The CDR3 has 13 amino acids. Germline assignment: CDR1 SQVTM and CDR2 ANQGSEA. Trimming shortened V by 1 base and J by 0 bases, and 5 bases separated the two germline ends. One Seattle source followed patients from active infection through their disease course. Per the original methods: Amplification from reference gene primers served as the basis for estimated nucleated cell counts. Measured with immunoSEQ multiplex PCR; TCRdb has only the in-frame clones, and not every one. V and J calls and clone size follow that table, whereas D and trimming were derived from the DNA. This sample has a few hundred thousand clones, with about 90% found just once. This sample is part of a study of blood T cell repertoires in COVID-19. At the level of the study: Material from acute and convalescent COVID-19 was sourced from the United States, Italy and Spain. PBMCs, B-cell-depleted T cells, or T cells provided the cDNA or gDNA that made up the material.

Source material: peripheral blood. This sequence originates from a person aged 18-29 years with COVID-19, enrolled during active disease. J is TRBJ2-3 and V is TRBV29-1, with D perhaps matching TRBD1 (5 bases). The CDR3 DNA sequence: TGCAGCGTTGAAGGGGGCAGCACAGATACGCAGTATTTT. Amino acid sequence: CSVEGGSTDTQYF.